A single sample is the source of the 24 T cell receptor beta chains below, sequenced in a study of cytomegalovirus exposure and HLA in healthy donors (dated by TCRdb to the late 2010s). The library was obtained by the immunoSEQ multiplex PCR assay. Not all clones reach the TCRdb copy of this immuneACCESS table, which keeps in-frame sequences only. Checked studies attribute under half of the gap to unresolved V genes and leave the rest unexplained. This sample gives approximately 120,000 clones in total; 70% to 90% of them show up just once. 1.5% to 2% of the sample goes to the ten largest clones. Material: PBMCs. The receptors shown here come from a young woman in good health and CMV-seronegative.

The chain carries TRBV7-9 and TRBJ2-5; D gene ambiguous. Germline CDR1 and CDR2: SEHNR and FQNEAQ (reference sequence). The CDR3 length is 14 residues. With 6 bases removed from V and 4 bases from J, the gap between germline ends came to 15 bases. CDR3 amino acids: CASRLLLNSETQYF. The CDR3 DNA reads TGTGCCAGCAGGCTACTCCTTAATTCAGAGACCCAGTACTTC.

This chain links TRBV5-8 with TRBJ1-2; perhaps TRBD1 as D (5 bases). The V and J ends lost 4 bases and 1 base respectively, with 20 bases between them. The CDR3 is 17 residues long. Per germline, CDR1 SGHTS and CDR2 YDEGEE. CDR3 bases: TGTGCCAGCAGCCAGCCCGGAAGACAGACCAATAACTATGGCTACACCTTC. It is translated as CASSQPGRQTNNYGYTF.

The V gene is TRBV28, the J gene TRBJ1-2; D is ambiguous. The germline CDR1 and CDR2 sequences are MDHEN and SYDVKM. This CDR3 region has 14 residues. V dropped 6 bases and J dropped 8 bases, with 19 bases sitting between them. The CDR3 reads CASSPGSPSPGYTF. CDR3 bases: TGTGCCAGCAGCCCCGGGTCCCCTTCCCCGGGCTACACCTTC.

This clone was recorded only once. The CDR3 is CASSTGGWSTEAFF. The DNA of the CDR3 is TGTGCCAGCAGTACAGGGGGGTGGTCCACTGAAGCTTTCTTT. This chain connects TRBV28 to TRBJ1-1; 8 bases are a match to TRBD1. Germline assignment: CDR1 MDHEN and CDR2 SYDVKM. This CDR3 has 14 residues. V shed 5 bases, J shed 4 bases, and the junction held 6 bases outside the gene matches.

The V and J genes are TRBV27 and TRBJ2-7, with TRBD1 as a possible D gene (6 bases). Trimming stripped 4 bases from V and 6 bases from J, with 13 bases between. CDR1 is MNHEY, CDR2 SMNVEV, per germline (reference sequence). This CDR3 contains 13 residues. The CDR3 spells CASSYRPGVEQYF. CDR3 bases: TGTGCCAGCAGTTACCGACCAGGGGTCGAGCAGTACTTC.

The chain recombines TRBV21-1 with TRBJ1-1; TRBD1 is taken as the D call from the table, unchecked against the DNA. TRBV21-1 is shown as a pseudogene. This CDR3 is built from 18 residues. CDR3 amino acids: CASSKNYGTGGMNTEAFF. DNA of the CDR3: TGTGCCAGCAGCAAAAATTACGGGACAGGGGGGATGAACACTGAAGCTTTCTTT.

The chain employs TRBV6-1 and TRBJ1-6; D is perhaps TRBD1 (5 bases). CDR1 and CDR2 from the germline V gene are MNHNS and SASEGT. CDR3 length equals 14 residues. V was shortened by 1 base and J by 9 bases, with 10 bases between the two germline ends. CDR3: CASSEGRDPSPLHF. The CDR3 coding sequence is TGTGCCAGCAGTGAAGGCAGGGATCCTTCACCCCTCCACTTT.

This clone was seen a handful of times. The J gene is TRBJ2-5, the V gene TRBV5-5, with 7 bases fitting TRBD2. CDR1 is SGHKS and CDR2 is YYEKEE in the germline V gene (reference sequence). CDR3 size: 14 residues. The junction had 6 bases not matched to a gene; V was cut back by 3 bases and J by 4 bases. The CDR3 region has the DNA TGTGCCAGCAGCTCCCGGCCGGGGGGAGAGACCCAGTACTTC. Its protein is CASSSRPGGETQYF.

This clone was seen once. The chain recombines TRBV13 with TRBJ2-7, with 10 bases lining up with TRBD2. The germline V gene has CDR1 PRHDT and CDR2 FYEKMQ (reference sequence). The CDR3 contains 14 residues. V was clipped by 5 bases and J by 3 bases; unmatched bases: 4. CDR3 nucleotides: TGTGCCAGCAGCACCCGACTAGCGGGCTACGAGCAGTACTTC. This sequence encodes CASSTRLAGYEQYF.

CDR3 sequence (DNA): TGTGCCAGCAGGGCTGCGGAGACAGGGGGCCGGGGTGGCTACACCTTC. Its translation is CASRAAETGGRGGYTF. The rearrangement joins TRBV27 to TRBJ1-2; the match to TRBD1 covers 10 bases. J lost 7 bases, V lost 6 bases, and 14 bases had no gene match. In germline, CDR1 is MNHEY, CDR2 SMNVEV (reference sequence). The CDR3 loop spans 16 amino acids.

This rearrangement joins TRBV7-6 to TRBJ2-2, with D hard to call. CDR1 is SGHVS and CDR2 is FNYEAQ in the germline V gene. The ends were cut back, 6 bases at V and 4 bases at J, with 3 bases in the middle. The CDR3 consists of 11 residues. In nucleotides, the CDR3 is TGTGCCAGCAGGAGCACCGGGGAGCTGTTTTTT. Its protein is CASRSTGELFF.

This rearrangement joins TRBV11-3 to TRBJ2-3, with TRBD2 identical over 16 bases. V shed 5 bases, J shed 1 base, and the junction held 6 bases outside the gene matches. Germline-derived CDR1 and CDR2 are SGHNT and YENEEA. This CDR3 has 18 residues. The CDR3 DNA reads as TGTGCCAGCAGCCCGGGGACTAGCGGGGGGGCAGGCACAGATACGCAGTATTTT. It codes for CASSPGTSGGAGTDTQYF.

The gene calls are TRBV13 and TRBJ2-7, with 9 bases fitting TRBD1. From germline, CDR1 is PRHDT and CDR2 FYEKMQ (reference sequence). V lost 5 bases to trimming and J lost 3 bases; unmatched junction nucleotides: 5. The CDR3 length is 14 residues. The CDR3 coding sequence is TGTGCCAGCAGCACCCGGGACAGGGTCTACGAGCAGTACTTC. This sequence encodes CASSTRDRVYEQYF.

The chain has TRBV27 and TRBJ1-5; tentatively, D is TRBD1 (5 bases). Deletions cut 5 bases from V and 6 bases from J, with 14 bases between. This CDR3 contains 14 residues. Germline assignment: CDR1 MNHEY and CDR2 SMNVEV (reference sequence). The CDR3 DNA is TGTGCCAGCAGTGGACGGGGGGGGGTTCAGCCCCAGCATTTT. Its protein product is CASSGRGGVQPQHF.

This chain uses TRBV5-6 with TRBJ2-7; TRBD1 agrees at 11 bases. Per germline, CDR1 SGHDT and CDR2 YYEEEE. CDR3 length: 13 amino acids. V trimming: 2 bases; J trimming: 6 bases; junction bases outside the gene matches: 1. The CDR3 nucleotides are TGTGCCAGCAGCTTTGGGACAGGGGGCGAGCAGTACTTC. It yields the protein CASSFGTGGEQYF.

The CDR3 sequence: CASSLGSGDPYNEQFF. The CDR3 bases are TGTGCCAGCAGCTTAGGTAGCGGGGACCCCTACAATGAGCAGTTCTTC. This chain uses TRBV5-4 with TRBJ2-1; 8 bases fit TRBD2. The trim removed 2 bases at V and 2 bases at J, leaving 6 bases unmatched. Germline CDR1 and CDR2: SGHNT and YYREEE (reference sequence). The CDR3 has 16 residues. Variable domain in full (rest from reference TRBV5-4 and TRBJ2-1): ETGVTQSPTHLIKTRGQQVTLRCSSQSGHNTVSWYQQALGQGPQFIFQYYREEENGRGNFPPRFSGLQFPNYSSELNVNALELDDSALYLCASSLGSGDPYNEQFFGPGTRLTVL.

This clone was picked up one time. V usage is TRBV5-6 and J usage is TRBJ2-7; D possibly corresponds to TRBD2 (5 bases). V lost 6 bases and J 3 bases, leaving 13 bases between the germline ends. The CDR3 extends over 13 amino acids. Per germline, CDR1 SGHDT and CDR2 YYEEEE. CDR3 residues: CASTMGGLYEQYF. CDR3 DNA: TGTGCCAGCACCATGGGCGGGCTCTACGAGCAGTACTTC.

Written as DNA, the CDR3 is TGTGCCAGCAGCTTGTTGGGGTCCGGGACACGCTATGGCTACACCTTC. As protein: CASSLLGSGTRYGYTF. The rearrangement uses TRBV5-4 and TRBJ1-2; maybe TRBD1 (6 bases). Trimming shortened V by 1 base and J by 4 bases, and 17 bases separated the two germline ends. Per germline, CDR1 SGHNT and CDR2 YYREEE (reference sequence). There are 16 residues in the CDR3.

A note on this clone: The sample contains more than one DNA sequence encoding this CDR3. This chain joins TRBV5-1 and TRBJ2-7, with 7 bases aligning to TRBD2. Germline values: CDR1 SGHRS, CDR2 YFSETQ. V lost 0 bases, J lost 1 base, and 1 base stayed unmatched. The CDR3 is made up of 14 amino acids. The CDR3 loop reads CASSLAGGSYEQYF. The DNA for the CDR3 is TGCGCCAGCAGCTTGGCGGGGGGTTCCTACGAGCAGTACTTC.

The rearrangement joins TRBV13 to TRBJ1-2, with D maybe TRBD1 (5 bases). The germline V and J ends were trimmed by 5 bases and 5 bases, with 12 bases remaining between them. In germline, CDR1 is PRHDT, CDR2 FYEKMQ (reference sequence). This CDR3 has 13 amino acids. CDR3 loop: CASSLSGGYGYTF. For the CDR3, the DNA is TGTGCCAGCAGCCTATCCGGGGGGTATGGCTACACCTTC.

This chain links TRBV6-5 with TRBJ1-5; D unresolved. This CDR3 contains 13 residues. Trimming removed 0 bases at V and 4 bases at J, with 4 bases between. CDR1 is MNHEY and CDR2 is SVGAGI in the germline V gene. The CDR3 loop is CASSYSRNQPQHF. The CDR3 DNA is TGTGCCAGCAGTTACTCGCGTAATCAGCCCCAGCATTTT.

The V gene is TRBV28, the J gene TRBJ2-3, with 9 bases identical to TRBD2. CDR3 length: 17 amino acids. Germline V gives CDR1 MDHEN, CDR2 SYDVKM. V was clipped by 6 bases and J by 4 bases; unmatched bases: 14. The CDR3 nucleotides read TGTGCCAGCAGCCCCCAATTGGGCGGGGGGGCGTCAGATACGCAGTATTTT. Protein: CASSPQLGGGASDTQYF.

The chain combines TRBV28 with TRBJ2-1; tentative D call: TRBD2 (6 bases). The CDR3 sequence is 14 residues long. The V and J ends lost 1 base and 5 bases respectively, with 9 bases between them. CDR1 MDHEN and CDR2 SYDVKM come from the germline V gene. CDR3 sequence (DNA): TGTGCCAGCAGTTTATCCACTAGCCACAATGAGCAGTTCTTC. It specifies CASSLSTSHNEQFF.

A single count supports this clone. In DNA form, the CDR3 reads TGTGCCAGCAGCGCCACTCGGACAGACCCATACTTC. It is translated as CASSATRTDPYF. The chain combines TRBV11-3 with TRBJ2-7, with D tentatively TRBD1 (6 bases). CDR3 length: 12 amino acids. Trimming took off 5 bases at V and 13 bases at J, with 18 bases between the two ends. Germline V lookup: CDR1 SGHNT, CDR2 YENEEA.